The T cell receptor beta chain described here comes from a study of long-term antiretroviral therapy in people with HIV. Researchers ran immunoSEQ v3.0 at survey level. Repertoires were generated with immunoSEQ multiplex PCR, while TCRdb's copy carries only in-frame clones and drops some. The sample lists some 31,000 clones; 95% to 98% were seen once. V was clipped by 1 base and J by 3 bases; unmatched bases: 6. CDR3 size: 16 residues. Germline V gives CDR1 SGHNT, CDR2 YYREEE (reference sequence). The receptor's source is a man aged 30-40 years with HIV. The V call is TRBV5-4, the J call TRBJ2-2, with 7 nucleotides matching TRBD2. The sequencing used unsorted PBMCs, collected 6.9 years after starting antiretroviral therapy. CDR3 loop: CASSLRGGADTGELFF. The CDR3 region has the DNA TGTGCCAGCAGCTTGAGGGGAGGGGCGGACACCGGGGAGCTGTTTTTT.